Listed here are 18 T cell receptor beta chains from one sample, sequenced in a study of metastatic and nonmetastatic thyroid tumors. TCRdb reassembled clones from the PCR reads with MiXCR. The sample carries about 35,000 clones, 29% recorded once. No treatment had been given to any patient before thyroid surgery. Sequenced material: blood. All receptors come from a female donor with papillary thyroid cancer or a benign thyroid nodule (not recorded which). Some clones in this sample may be carry-over from other donors' samples.

The chain employs TRBV2 and TRBJ1-5; D remains ambiguous. The V end was cut by 8 bases, the J end by 6 bases, with 11 bases between. CDR1 is SNHLY and CDR2 is FYNNEI in the germline V gene. The CDR3 is made up of 12 amino acids. Here the CDR3 reads CASRDPLQPQHF. The CDR3 region has the DNA TGTGCCAGCCGCGATCCACTTCAGCCCCAGCATTTT.

The J gene is TRBJ2-3, the V gene TRBV24-1, with D possibly being TRBD1 (5 bases). Germline V gives CDR1 KGHDR, CDR2 SFDVKD. This CDR3 has 14 amino acids. Trimming took 6 bases from V and 4 from J, leaving 13 bases between them. This CDR3 is CATSSPHRSDTQYF. The CDR3 DNA reads TGTGCCACCAGTTCCCCACACAGGTCAGATACGCAGTATTTT.

The sample holds many counts of this clone. This may be a read error: a much more frequent sequence differs by one nucleotide. This chain uses TRBV20-1 with TRBJ1-1; the D is unclear. CDR1 DFQATT and CDR2 SNEGSKA come from the germline V gene (reference sequence). Trimming left V 3 bases short and J 0 bases short, with 8 bases between. The CDR3 is 13 amino acids. CDR3 loop: CSASVRLNTEAFF. The CDR3 DNA reads TGCAGTGCTAGTGTACGGCTGAACACTGAAGCTTTCTTT.

By frequency in the sample, this clone is medium-sized. The chain is built from TRBV6-6 and TRBJ2-1, with TRBD1 matching over 10 bases. Germline V gene sequence: CDR1 MNHNY, CDR2 SVGAGI (reference sequence). This CDR3 region has 16 residues. J was trimmed by 4 bases and V by 0 bases; bases with no gene match: 3. The CDR3 bases are TGTGCCAGCAGTTACTCCGGGACAGGGGATTACAATGAGCAGTTCTTC. Translating gives CASSYSGTGDYNEQFF.

This clone was seen repeatedly, ten times or more. This chain connects TRBV2 to TRBJ2-1, with TRBD1 matching 8 bases. Germline CDR1 is SNHLY and CDR2 is FYNNEI. The CDR3 covers 14 residues. V shed 4 bases, J shed 4 bases, and the junction held 3 bases outside the gene matches. The CDR3 protein is CASSGQGAYNEQFF. The DNA for the CDR3 is TGTGCCAGCAGTGGGCAGGGGGCGTACAATGAGCAGTTCTTC.

This chain uses TRBV20-1 with TRBJ2-3, with TRBD1 identical over 8 bases. V lost 5 bases, J lost 2 bases, and 9 bases stayed unmatched. The CDR3 extends over 15 amino acids. Germline CDR1 reads DFQATT; CDR2 reads SNEGSKA (reference sequence). The CDR3 is CSADRGQGITDTQYF. CDR3 in DNA: TGCAGTGCTGACAGAGGACAGGGAATCACAGATACGCAGTATTTT.

V usage is TRBV11-2 and J usage is TRBJ2-1; TRBD2 matches at 7 bases. Germline V gene data show CDR1 as SGHAT and CDR2 as FQNNGV. The CDR3 is 15 residues long. V shed 5 bases, J shed 4 bases, and the junction held 8 bases outside the gene matches. CDR3 in DNA: TGTGCCAGCAGCATTTCAGCGGGACTATACAATGAGCAGTTCTTC. Translating gives CASSISAGLYNEQFF.

Turning to this clone: The junction does not match germline at one end; this may be a read error. V and J are TRBV6-2 or TRBV6-3 and TRBJ1-2; weak D call: TRBD1 (5 bases). The CDR3 is made up of 12 amino acids. Germline values: CDR1 MNHEY, CDR2 SVGEGT. This CDR3 is CASSLTGACYTF. CDR3 in DNA: TGTGCGAGCAGTTTAACTGGGGCTTGCTACACCTTC.

Notes on this clone: A much larger clonotype is one base distant, so this may be a read error. V and J are TRBV20-1 and TRBJ1-1; tentative D call: TRBD1 (6 bases). This CDR3 is built from 16 residues. Trimming pared 6 bases from V and 1 base from J, leaving 21 bases between. CDR1 and CDR2 (germline): DFQATT, SNEGSKA (reference sequence). The CDR3 sequence: CSADSTGGAGNTEAFF. CDR3 DNA sequence: TGCAGTGCCGATAGCACCGGGGGCGCGGGGAACACTGAAGCTTTCTTT.

This sequence joins TRBV28 and TRBJ1-2, with unresolved D. This CDR3 is 12 amino acids long. From germline, CDR1 is MDHEN and CDR2 SYDVKM. V lost 2 bases, J lost 4 bases, and 5 bases lay in between. The CDR3 coding sequence is TGTGCCAGCAGTTTAGGGGTCTATGGCTACACCTTC. It yields the protein CASSLGVYGYTF.

This clone has a count of ten or more. The chain is built from TRBV11-2 and TRBJ1-1; D is undetermined. V was pared by 1 base and J by 9 bases, with 12 bases between. The CDR3 loop spans 13 amino acids. Germline V gene lookup returns CDR1 SGHAT and CDR2 FQNNGV. The CDR3 coding sequence is TGTGCCAGCAGCTTAGTCTCAGGCAGGAAAGCTTTCTTT. This encodes CASSLVSGRKAFF.

This clone was seen at least ten times. This sequence joins TRBV19 and TRBJ1-1; D call uncertain. Trimming shortened V by 4 bases and J by 7 bases, and 10 bases separated the two germline ends. Germline V gene data show CDR1 as LNHDA and CDR2 as SQIVND (reference sequence). The CDR3 contains 12 residues. CDR3: CASSTSLFEAFF. The CDR3 region has the DNA TGTGCCAGTAGTACCTCCCTCTTTGAAGCTTTCTTT. The full variable domain, with the rest looked up from reference TRBV19 and TRBJ1-1, is DGGITQSPKYLFRKEGQNVTLSCEQNLNHDAMYWYRQDPGQGLRLIYYSQIVNDFQKGDIAEGYSVSREKKESFPLTVTSAQKNPTAFYLCASSTSLFEAFFGQGTRLTVV.

V usage is TRBV20-1 and J usage is TRBJ1-2; 7 bases map to TRBD1. CDR1 and CDR2 from the germline V gene are DFQATT and SNEGSKA (reference sequence). This CDR3 comprises 11 residues. V lost 6 bases and J lost 6; bases outside the gene matches: 4. The CDR3 DNA sequence: TGCAGTGCCCGACAGGGAGATGGCTACACCTTC. Amino acid sequence: CSARQGDGYTF.

This clone was recorded many times. The CDR3 region has the DNA TGCAGTGCCCCCGGGTTTGGCGCCAACGTCCTGACTTTC. Residues: CSAPGFGANVLTF. V usage is TRBV20-1 and J usage is TRBJ2-6; no reliable D call. V dropped 6 bases and J dropped 7 bases, with 13 bases sitting between them. Germline lookup yields CDR1 DFQATT and CDR2 SNEGSKA (reference sequence). The CDR3 is made up of 13 amino acids.

This chain uses TRBV5-5 with TRBJ2-5, with D perhaps TRBD1 (5 bases). The CDR3 is made up of 15 amino acids. Per the germline V gene, CDR1 is SGHKS and CDR2 is YYEKEE (reference sequence). V was clipped by 0 bases and J by 1 base, with 10 bases between them. The CDR3 is CASSLGGRPQETQYF. The DNA for the CDR3 is TGTGCCAGCAGCTTGGGGGGCAGGCCCCAAGAGACCCAGTACTTC.

V and J are TRBV20-1 and TRBJ2-3, with 7 bases matching TRBD2. Germline trimming cut 2 bases from V and 7 bases from J; bases unmatched to any gene: 9. Germline V gene data show CDR1 as DFQATT and CDR2 as SNEGSKA (reference sequence). This CDR3 comprises 14 residues. CDR3 sequence: CSARRAGVKYTQYF. CDR3 in DNA: TGCAGTGCTAGAAGGGCGGGAGTTAAGTATACGCAGTATTTT.

The chain has TRBV6-2 or TRBV6-3 and TRBJ2-2; D gene unclear. The V end lost 5 bases, the J end lost 5 bases, and 15 bases lay between the germline ends. Per germline, CDR1 MNHEY and CDR2 SVGEGT. This CDR3 has 15 residues. The CDR3 sequence: CASSPGSETTGELFF. The CDR3 DNA reads TGTGCCAGCAGTCCCGGTTCAGAGACTACCGGGGAGCTGTTTTTT.

This clone was recorded a few times. This chain connects TRBV20-1 to TRBJ2-7; D call uncertain. V was shortened by 2 bases and J by 1 base, with 9 bases between the two germline ends. There are 13 residues in the CDR3. Germline V gene lookup returns CDR1 DFQATT and CDR2 SNEGSKA (reference sequence). The CDR3 sequence is CSARNTESYEQYF. For the CDR3, the DNA is TGCAGTGCTAGAAATACCGAATCCTACGAGCAGTACTTC.